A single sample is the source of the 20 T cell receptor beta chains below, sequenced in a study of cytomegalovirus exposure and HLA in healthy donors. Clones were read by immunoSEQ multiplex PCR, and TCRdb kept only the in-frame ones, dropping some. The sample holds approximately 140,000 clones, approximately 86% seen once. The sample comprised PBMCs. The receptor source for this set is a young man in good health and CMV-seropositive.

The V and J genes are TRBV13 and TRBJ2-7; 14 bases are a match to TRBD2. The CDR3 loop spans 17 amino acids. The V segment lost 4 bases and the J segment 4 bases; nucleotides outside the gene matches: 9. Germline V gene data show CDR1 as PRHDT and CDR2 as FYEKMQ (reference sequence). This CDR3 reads CASSSGLAGDRLYEQYF. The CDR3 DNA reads TGTGCCAGCAGCTCGGGACTAGCGGGAGACCGACTTTACGAGCAGTACTTC.

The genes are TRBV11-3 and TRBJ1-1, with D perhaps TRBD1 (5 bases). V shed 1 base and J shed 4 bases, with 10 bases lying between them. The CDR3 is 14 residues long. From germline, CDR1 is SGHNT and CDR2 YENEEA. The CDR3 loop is CASSLGGGVTEAFF. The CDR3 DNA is TGTGCCAGCAGCTTAGGAGGAGGGGTCACTGAAGCTTTCTTT.

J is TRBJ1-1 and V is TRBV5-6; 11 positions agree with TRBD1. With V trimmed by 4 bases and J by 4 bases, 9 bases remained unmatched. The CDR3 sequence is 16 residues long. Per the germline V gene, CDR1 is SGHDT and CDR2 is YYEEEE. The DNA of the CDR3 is TGTGCCAGCAGCCCCCCTGGACAGGGGGCTGGCACTGAAGCTTTCTTT. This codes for CASSPPGQGAGTEAFF.

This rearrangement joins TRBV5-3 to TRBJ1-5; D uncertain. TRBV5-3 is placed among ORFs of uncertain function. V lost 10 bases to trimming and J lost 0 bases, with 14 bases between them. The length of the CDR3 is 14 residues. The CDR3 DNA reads TGTGCCCCGCGCGGAGGAGATAGCAATCAGCCCCAGCATTTT. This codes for CAPRGGDSNQPQHF.

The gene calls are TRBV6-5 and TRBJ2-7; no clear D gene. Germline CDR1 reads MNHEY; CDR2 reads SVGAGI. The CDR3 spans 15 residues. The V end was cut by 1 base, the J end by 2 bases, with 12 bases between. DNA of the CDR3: TGTGCCAGCAGTTACTGGGCAGTTGAGACCTACGAGCAGTACTTC. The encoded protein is CASSYWAVETYEQYF.

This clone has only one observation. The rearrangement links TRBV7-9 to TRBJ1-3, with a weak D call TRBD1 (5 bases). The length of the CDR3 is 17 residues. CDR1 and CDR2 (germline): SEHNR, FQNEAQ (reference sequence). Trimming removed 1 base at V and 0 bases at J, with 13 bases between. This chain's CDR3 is CASSLGPRVLSGNTIYF. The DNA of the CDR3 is TGTGCCAGCAGCTTAGGCCCCAGGGTTCTCTCTGGAAACACCATATATTTT.

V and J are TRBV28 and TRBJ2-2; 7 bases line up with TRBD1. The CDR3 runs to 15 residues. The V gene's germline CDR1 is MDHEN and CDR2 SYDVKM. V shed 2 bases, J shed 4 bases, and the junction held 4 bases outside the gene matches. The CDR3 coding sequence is TGTGCCAGCAGTTTACCCGGGACAGTCACCGGGGAGCTGTTTTTT. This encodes CASSLPGTVTGELFF.

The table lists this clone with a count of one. CDR3 nucleotide sequence: TGCGCCAGCAGCAGCAATCGGGACAGGGGCTATGGCTACACCTTC. Translated: CASSSNRDRGYGYTF. This sequence joins TRBV4-1 and TRBJ1-2; the match to TRBD1 covers 10 bases. Per the germline V gene, CDR1 is MGHRA and CDR2 is YSYEKL. The CDR3 is 15 amino acids. The V and J ends lost 5 bases and 4 bases, in that order; junction bases with no gene match: 7.

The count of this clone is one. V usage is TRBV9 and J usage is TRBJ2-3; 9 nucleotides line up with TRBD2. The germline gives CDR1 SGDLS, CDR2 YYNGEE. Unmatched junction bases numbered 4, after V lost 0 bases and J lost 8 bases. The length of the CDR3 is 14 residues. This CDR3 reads CASSVGAGGSTQYF. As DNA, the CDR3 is TGTGCCAGCAGCGTAGGAGCGGGAGGAAGTACGCAGTATTTT.

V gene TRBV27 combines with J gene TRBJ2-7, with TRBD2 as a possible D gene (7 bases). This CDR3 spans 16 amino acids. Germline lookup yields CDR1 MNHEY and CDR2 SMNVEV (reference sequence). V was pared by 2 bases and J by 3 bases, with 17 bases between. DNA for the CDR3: TGTGCCAGCAGTTTAAACAGCGGGACATGGGGCTACGAGCAGTACTTC. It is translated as CASSLNSGTWGYEQYF.

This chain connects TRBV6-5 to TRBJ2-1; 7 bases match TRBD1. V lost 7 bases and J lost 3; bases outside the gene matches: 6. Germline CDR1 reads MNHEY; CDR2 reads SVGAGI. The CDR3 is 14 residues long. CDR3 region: CASTLRDSYNEQFF. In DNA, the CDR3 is TGTGCCAGCACCTTAAGGGACAGCTACAATGAGCAGTTCTTC.

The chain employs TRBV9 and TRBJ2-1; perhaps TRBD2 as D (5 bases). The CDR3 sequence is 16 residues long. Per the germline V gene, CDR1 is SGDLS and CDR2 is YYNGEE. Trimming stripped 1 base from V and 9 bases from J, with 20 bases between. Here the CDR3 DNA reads TGTGCCAGCAGCGTACTCGGACGGACGGGAATGTCTGAGCAGTTCTTC. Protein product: CASSVLGRTGMSEQFF.

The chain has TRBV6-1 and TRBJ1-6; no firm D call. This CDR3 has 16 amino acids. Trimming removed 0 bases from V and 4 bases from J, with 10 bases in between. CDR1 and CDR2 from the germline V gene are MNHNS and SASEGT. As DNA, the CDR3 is TGTGCCAGCAGTGAAGCGGCAGGAATTTATAATTCACCCCTCCACTTT. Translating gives CASSEAAGIYNSPLHF.

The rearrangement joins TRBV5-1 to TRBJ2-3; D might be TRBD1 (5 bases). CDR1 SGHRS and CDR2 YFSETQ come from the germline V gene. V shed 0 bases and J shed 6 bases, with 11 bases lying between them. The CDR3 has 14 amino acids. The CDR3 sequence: CASSLGQIFDTQYF. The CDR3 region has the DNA TGCGCCAGCAGCTTGGGACAGATTTTCGATACGCAGTATTTT.

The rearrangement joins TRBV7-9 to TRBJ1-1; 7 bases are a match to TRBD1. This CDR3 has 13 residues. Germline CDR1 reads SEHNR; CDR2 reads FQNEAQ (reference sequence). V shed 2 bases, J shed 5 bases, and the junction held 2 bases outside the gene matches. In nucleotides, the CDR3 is TGTGCCAGCAGCTTAACAGGGGTGACTGAAGCTTTCTTT. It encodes CASSLTGVTEAFF.

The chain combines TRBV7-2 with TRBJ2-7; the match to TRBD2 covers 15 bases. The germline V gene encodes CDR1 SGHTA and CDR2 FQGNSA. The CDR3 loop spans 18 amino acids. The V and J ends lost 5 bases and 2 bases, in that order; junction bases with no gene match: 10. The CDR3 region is CASSQQGLAGGHTYEQYF. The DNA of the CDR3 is TGTGCCAGCAGCCAACAGGGACTAGCGGGAGGTCATACCTACGAGCAGTACTTC.

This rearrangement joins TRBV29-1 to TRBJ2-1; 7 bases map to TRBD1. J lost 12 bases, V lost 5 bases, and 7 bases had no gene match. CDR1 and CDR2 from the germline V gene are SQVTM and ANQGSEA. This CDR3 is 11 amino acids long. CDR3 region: CSVTPRDRQFF. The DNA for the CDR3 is TGCAGCGTTACCCCCCGGGACAGGCAGTTCTTC.

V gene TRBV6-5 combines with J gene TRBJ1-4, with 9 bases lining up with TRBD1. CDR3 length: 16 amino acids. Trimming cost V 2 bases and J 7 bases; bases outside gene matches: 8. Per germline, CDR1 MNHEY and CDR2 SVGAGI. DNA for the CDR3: TGTGCCAGCAGTTACATACAGGGGGCGGAAGGTGAAAAACTGTTTTTT. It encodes CASSYIQGAEGEKLFF.

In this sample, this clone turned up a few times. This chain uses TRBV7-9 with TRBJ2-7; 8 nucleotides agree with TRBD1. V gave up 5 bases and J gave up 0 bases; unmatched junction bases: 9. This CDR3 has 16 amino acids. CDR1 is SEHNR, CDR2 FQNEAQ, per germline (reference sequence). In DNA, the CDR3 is TGTGCCAGCAGCGCGGAAGGGACAGGAATCTCCTACGAGCAGTACTTC. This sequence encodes CASSAEGTGISYEQYF. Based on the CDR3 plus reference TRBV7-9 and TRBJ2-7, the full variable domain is DTGVSQNPRHKITKRGQNVTFRCDPISEHNRLYWYRQTLGQGPEFLTYFQNEAQLEKSRLLSDRFSAERPKGSFSTLEIQRTEQGDSAMYLCASSAEGTGISYEQYFGPGTRLTVT.

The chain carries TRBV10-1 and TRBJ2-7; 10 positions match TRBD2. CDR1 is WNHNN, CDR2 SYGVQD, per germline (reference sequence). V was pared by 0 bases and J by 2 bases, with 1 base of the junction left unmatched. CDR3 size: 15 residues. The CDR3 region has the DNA TGCGCCAGCAGTGAGTCCGGGACTAGCGCCTACGAGCAGTACTTC. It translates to CASSESGTSAYEQYF.